The 20 T cell receptor beta chains in this list originate from one sample, sequenced in a study of cytomegalovirus exposure and HLA in healthy donors. PCR was performed using 60 Vbeta and 13 Jbeta primers. The table came from immunoSEQ multiplex PCR; TCRdb's copy has only in-frame clones and leaves some out. This table has around 170,000 clones, roughly three quarters appearing once. The sequencing input was PBMCs. Source of these receptors: a woman aged 25 to 45 in good health and CMV-seropositive.

In its sample, this clone was seen a few times. J is TRBJ1-4 and V is TRBV7-9; 9 positions agree with TRBD1. CDR1 SEHNR and CDR2 FQNEAQ come from the germline V gene (reference sequence). V lost 0 bases to trimming and J lost 6 bases; unmatched junction nucleotides: 8. The CDR3 length is 17 residues. The CDR3 coding sequence is TGTGCCAGCAGCTTAGCCTTAAACAGGGGGCAGGATGAAAAACTGTTTTTT. It specifies CASSLALNRGQDEKLFF.

V is TRBV4-2 and J is TRBJ1-3; D remains unclear. Germline-derived CDR1 and CDR2 are LGHNA and YNFKEQ. The CDR3 spans 14 residues. V was shortened by 0 bases and J by 4 bases, with 7 bases between the two germline ends. The CDR3: CASSQDLLGNTIYF. Here the CDR3 DNA reads TGTGCCAGCAGCCAAGATCTTTTGGGAAACACCATATATTTT.

This chain joins TRBV27 and TRBJ2-1, with 15 bases that match TRBD2. This CDR3 contains 17 residues. CDR1 is MNHEY and CDR2 is SMNVEV in the germline V gene (reference sequence). With 5 bases clipped from V and 4 bases from J, the junction kept 6 bases outside the gene matches. The CDR3 region has the DNA TGTGCCAGCAGTACACGGACTAGCGGGGGGGAATACAATGAGCAGTTCTTC. Translating it yields CASSTRTSGGEYNEQFF.

V is TRBV5-4 and J is TRBJ2-7; 9 nucleotides line up with TRBD2. The CDR3 is 17 amino acids. Germline V lookup: CDR1 SGHNT, CDR2 YYREEE (reference sequence). The J segment lost 0 bases and the V segment lost 4 bases, leaving 11 bases of the junction unmatched. The CDR3: CASSTAKERGVSYEQYF. The CDR3 DNA reads as TGTGCCAGCAGCACCGCGAAGGAGCGGGGGGTCTCCTACGAGCAGTACTTC.

V and J are TRBV10-1 and TRBJ2-1, with 12 bases matching TRBD2. Germline assignment: CDR1 WNHNN and CDR2 SYGVQD (reference sequence). V lost 6 bases, J lost 7 bases, and 10 bases stayed unmatched. The CDR3 length is 16 residues. CDR3 loop: CASSTSLAGGPNEQFF. In DNA, the CDR3 is TGCGCCAGCAGCACCTCTCTAGCGGGGGGGCCGAATGAGCAGTTCTTC.

The chain uses TRBV28 and TRBJ2-2; a possible D gene is TRBD1 (6 bases). CDR1 MDHEN and CDR2 SYDVKM come from the germline V gene. V gave up 6 bases and J gave up 1 base, with 12 bases separating them. The CDR3 runs to 15 residues. For the CDR3, the DNA is TGTGCCAGCAGACCCCAGACAGGGAACACCGGGGAGCTGTTTTTT. Amino acid sequence: CASRPQTGNTGELFF.

This rearrangement joins TRBV6-5 to TRBJ1-2; 10 nucleotides align to TRBD1. Germline-derived CDR1 and CDR2 are MNHEY and SVGAGI. This CDR3 is 13 amino acids long. V lost 6 bases and J lost 8; bases outside the gene matches: 6. The CDR3 reads CASSRQGARGYTF. Written as DNA, the CDR3 is TGTGCCAGCAGCCGACAGGGGGCGAGGGGCTACACCTTC.

The chain links TRBV2 to TRBJ1-2; 7 bases agree with TRBD1. Germline CDR1 and CDR2: SNHLY and FYNNEI. The CDR3 contains 15 residues. Unmatched junction bases numbered 10, after V lost 1 base and J lost 8 bases. The CDR3, as DNA: TGTGCCAGCAGTGAAGGGTACAGGGGCCGCCTAGGCTACACCTTC. Its translation is CASSEGYRGRLGYTF.

The chain combines TRBV15 with TRBJ2-5, with D perhaps TRBD2 (5 bases). V was shortened by 0 bases and J by 3 bases, with 14 bases between the two germline ends. This CDR3 has 16 amino acids. The germline V gene encodes CDR1 LNHNV and CDR2 YYDKDF (reference sequence). DNA of the CDR3: TGTGCCACCAGCAGAGATGGTGCGGGTATGGAAGAGACCCAGTACTTC. Translation: CATSRDGAGMEETQYF. The variable domain in full, with the rest retrieved from reference TRBV15 and TRBJ2-5, is DAMVIQNPRYQVTQFGKPVTLSCSQTLNHNVMYWYQQKSSQAPKLLFHYYDKDFNNEADTPDNFQSRRPNTSFCFLDIRSPGLGDTAMYLCATSRDGAGMEETQYFGPGTRLLVL.

The V gene is TRBV4-1, the J gene TRBJ2-7; TRBD1 aligns across 10 bases. Germline V gene lookup returns CDR1 MGHRA and CDR2 YSYEKL. V shed 3 bases and J 6 bases; nucleotides not matched to a gene: 8. The CDR3 runs 15 residues. The DNA for the CDR3 is TGCGCCAGCAGCCAGTCCGGGACAGGGGTTTCCGAGCAGTACTTC. This sequence encodes CASSQSGTGVSEQYF.

The V and J genes are TRBV5-1 and TRBJ2-2; TRBD1 matches at 10 bases. Germline V gene sequence: CDR1 SGHRS, CDR2 YFSETQ. The ends lost 4 bases at V and 2 bases at J; junction bases unmatched: 8. CDR3 length equals 17 residues. CDR3 nucleotides: TGCGCCAGCAGCCTTGGAGACAGGGGGCTTAACACCGGGGAGCTGTTTTTT. Amino acid sequence: CASSLGDRGLNTGELFF.

The rearrangement uses TRBV13 and TRBJ2-5; possibly TRBD2 for D (6 bases). The J call may be faulty, since TRBJ2-7 better matches the DNA end. The CDR3 is 14 residues long. Germline CDR1 PRHDT, CDR2 FYEKMQ (reference sequence). The CDR3 coding sequence is TGTGCCAGCAGCCCCAGGCCCGGGGGATACGAGCAGTACTTC. This translates into CASSPRPGGYEQYF.

The chain links TRBV27 to TRBJ2-7; D not certain. Germline-derived CDR1 and CDR2 are MNHEY and SMNVEV (reference sequence). Trimming removed 4 bases from V and 4 bases from J, with 14 bases in between. This CDR3 has 14 residues. The DNA for the CDR3 is TGTGCCAGCAGTTCCGCCCTCCTACCATACGAGCAGTACTTC. It is translated as CASSSALLPYEQYF.

V and J are TRBV6-1 and TRBJ2-3; 7 bases align to TRBD1. Germline loops: CDR1 MNHNS, CDR2 SASEGT. This CDR3 is 15 amino acids long. With 6 bases clipped from V and 0 bases from J, the junction kept 6 bases outside the gene matches. CDR3 coding DNA: TGTGCCAGCAGGTCCCGGGACAGTAGCACAGATACGCAGTATTTT. Its protein is CASRSRDSSTDTQYF.

The gene calls are TRBV4-3 and TRBJ1-4, with D possibly TRBD1 on 5 matching bases. V was cut by 0 bases and J by 0 bases, with 11 bases left in between. The CDR3 runs 17 residues. The germline gives CDR1 LGHNA, CDR2 YSLEER. The CDR3 DNA sequence: TGCGCCAGCAGCCAAGATCTTAGCAGGGCAACTAATGAAAAACTGTTTTTT. It specifies CASSQDLSRATNEKLFF.

The chain employs TRBV7-2 and TRBJ1-5; D is unresolved. V was clipped by 5 bases and J by 9 bases, with 11 bases between them. CDR3 size: 12 residues. Looked up from germline, CDR1 is SGHTA and CDR2 is FQGNSA. The CDR3 bases are TGTGCCAGCAGCAAGAACGAGGGGCCCCAGCATTTT. This sequence encodes CASSKNEGPQHF.

The rearrangement joins TRBV5-4 to TRBJ2-7, with TRBD2 matching over 15 bases. The CDR3 spans 17 residues. Per the germline V gene, CDR1 is SGHNT and CDR2 is YYREEE (reference sequence). The ends lost 4 bases at V and 0 bases at J; junction bases unmatched: 5. CDR3 in DNA: TGTGCCAGCAGCCCGGGACTAGCGGGGGGTCTCTCCTACGAGCAGTACTTC. It is translated as CASSPGLAGGLSYEQYF. Combining the CDR3 with reference TRBV5-4 and TRBJ2-7 gives the whole variable domain ETGVTQSPTHLIKTRGQQVTLRCSSQSGHNTVSWYQQALGQGPQFIFQYYREEENGRGNFPPRFSGLQFPNYSSELNVNALELDDSALYLCASSPGLAGGLSYEQYFGPGTRLTVT.

This chain joins TRBV5-4 and TRBJ2-2; 7 nucleotides line up with TRBD1. The ends lost 4 bases at V and 4 bases at J; junction bases unmatched: 10. This CDR3 comprises 16 residues. Per the germline V gene, CDR1 is SGHNT and CDR2 is YYREEE (reference sequence). Here the CDR3 reads CASSPGTVSSTGELFF. The CDR3 nucleotides are TGTGCCAGCAGCCCAGGGACAGTGTCGTCCACCGGGGAGCTGTTTTTT.

The chain uses TRBV5-1 and TRBJ2-5, with a weak D call TRBD2 (6 bases). Germline lookup yields CDR1 SGHRS and CDR2 YFSETQ. CDR3 length: 13 amino acids. Trimming took off 4 bases at V and 5 bases at J, with 12 bases between the two ends. The CDR3 nucleotides read TGCGCCAGCAGCGGAGGGGCGGGGGAGACCCAGTACTTC. Translating gives CASSGGAGETQYF.

The chain joins TRBV30 to TRBJ2-5, with 7 nucleotides matching TRBD1. The DNA end is more similar to TRBJ2-7, so the J call may be wrong. The CDR3 spans 14 residues. The V gene's germline CDR1 is GTSNPN and CDR2 SVGIG (reference sequence). The CDR3 spells CAWTPTGFGSEQYF. CDR3 sequence (DNA): TGTGCCTGGACCCCGACAGGGTTCGGTAGCGAGCAGTACTTC.